Sequencing of this T cell receptor beta chain was carried out in a study of T cells after posttransplantation cyclophosphamide. Regarding the study as a whole: After PTCy, TRB diversity resembled that of CNI/methotrexate controls. Donor-recipient repertoire similarity was low at 1-2 months, rising over year one.

From germline, CDR1 is SGHNT and CDR2 YYREEE (reference sequence). The CDR3 extends over 14 amino acids. The ends were cut back, 1 base at V and 1 base at J, with 8 bases in the middle. Only in-frame clones appear in the TCRdb table, and some are missing; sequencing was by immunoSEQ multiplex PCR. The profile covers a few thousand clones, none occurring a single time. Busulfan-fludarabine conditioning, marrow transplant, and cyclophosphamide on days +3 and +4 were administered. This clone is termed medium-sized (0.01 to 0.1%). Its matching antigen is unknown. This chain joins TRBV5-4 and TRBJ1-1; D unresolved. This TCR was sampled from a male patient aged 60 to 75 who received an allogeneic stem cell transplant from a related donor and was CMV-positive. T cells may partly derive from the graft donor. The input for sequencing was PBMCs, taken after allogeneic stem cell transplant with posttransplant cyclophosphamide. CDR3 sequence reads: CASSLSYRNTEAFF. CDR3 DNA: TGTGCCAGCAGCTTGAGCTACAGGAACACTGAAGCTTTCTTT.